The 11 T cell receptor beta chains below come from one sample, sequenced in a study of T cell responses to AZD1222 COVID-19 vaccine. Profiling relied on immunoSEQ multiplex PCR, and the TCRdb table lists in-frame clones only, not all of them. The data contain about 77,000 clones, approximately 92% of them singletons. The sample was peripheral blood, taken 28 days after the second AZD1222 dose. The receptors stem from an adult who received the AZD1222 COVID-19 vaccine.

The CDR3 DNA sequence: TGCAGTGCTAGTACAGGGGGCTCGCGCGAGCAGTACTTC. This translates into CSASTGGSREQYF. This chain joins TRBV20-1 and TRBJ2-7; the match to TRBD1 covers 9 bases. The V segment lost 3 bases and the J segment 6 bases; nucleotides outside the gene matches: 6. The germline CDR1 and CDR2 sequences are DFQATT and SNEGSKA (reference sequence). The CDR3 runs 13 residues.

The chain links TRBV19 to TRBJ1-5, with 11 bases fitting TRBD1. CDR1 is LNHDA, CDR2 SQIVND, per germline (reference sequence). The CDR3 loop spans 17 amino acids. V lost 4 bases and J lost 0; bases outside the gene matches: 5. CDR3 sequence (DNA): TGTGCCAGTAGTAAAGAGGGGACAGGGGGTAGCAATCAGCCCCAGCATTTT. This gives the protein CASSKEGTGGSNQPQHF. Complete variable domain (other parts from reference TRBV19 and TRBJ1-5): DGGITQSPKYLFRKEGQNVTLSCEQNLNHDAMYWYRQDPGQGLRLIYYSQIVNDFQKGDIAEGYSVSREKKESFPLTVTSAQKNPTAFYLCASSKEGTGGSNQPQHFGDGTRLSIL.

This chain links TRBV9 with TRBJ2-2; TRBD2 is a possible D gene (6 bases). In germline, CDR1 is SGDLS, CDR2 YYNGEE. This CDR3 spans 15 amino acids. V lost 0 bases and J lost 1, with 7 bases in between. CDR3 region: CASSVDGGNTGELFF. CDR3 nucleotide sequence: TGTGCCAGCAGCGTAGACGGGGGGAACACCGGGGAGCTGTTTTTT. Full variable domain (rest looked up from reference TRBV9 and TRBJ2-2): DSGVTQTPKHLITATGQRVTLRCSPRSGDLSVYWYQQSLDQGLQFLIQYYNGEERAKGNILERFSAQQFPDLHSELNLSSLELGDSALYFCASSVDGGNTGELFFGEGSRLTVL.

The chain carries TRBV30 and TRBJ1-3; D is unclear. This CDR3 contains 15 residues. V lost 5 bases and J lost 0, with 14 bases in between. The V gene's germline CDR1 is GTSNPN and CDR2 SVGIG (reference sequence). CDR3 sequence reads: CAWGRTPTSGNTIYF. The CDR3 DNA follows: TGTGCCTGGGGCCGGACCCCGACCTCTGGAAACACCATATATTTT.

This rearrangement joins TRBV6-5 to TRBJ2-1, with D unclear. The ends were cut back, 2 bases at V and 10 bases at J, with 21 bases in the middle. CDR1 is MNHEY, CDR2 SVGAGI, per germline. This CDR3 comprises 16 residues. This chain's CDR3 is CASSYHPPGTTLEQFF. The DNA of the CDR3 is TGTGCCAGCAGTTACCACCCTCCCGGAACTACCTTGGAGCAGTTCTTC.

This clone appeared a single time. This chain links TRBV5-4 with TRBJ1-1, with unresolved D. CDR3 size: 14 residues. V lost 4 bases and J lost 0, with 10 bases in between. Germline assignment: CDR1 SGHNT and CDR2 YYREEE (reference sequence). CDR3: CASSPTAMNTEAFF. The CDR3 nucleotides are TGTGCCAGCAGCCCCACGGCCATGAACACTGAAGCTTTCTTT. The variable domain in full, completed from reference TRBV5-4 and TRBJ1-1, reads ETGVTQSPTHLIKTRGQQVTLRCSSQSGHNTVSWYQQALGQGPQFIFQYYREEENGRGNFPPRFSGLQFPNYSSELNVNALELDDSALYLCASSPTAMNTEAFFGQGTRLTVV.

The chain links TRBV28 to TRBJ1-2, with TRBD1 matching over 9 bases. CDR1 and CDR2 (germline): MDHEN, SYDVKM. With 5 bases clipped from V and 8 bases from J, the junction kept 18 bases outside the gene matches. The CDR3 length is 17 residues. The CDR3 is CASSNAGTGLVTWGYTF. The CDR3 coding sequence is TGTGCCAGCAGTAACGCCGGGACAGGGCTTGTTACTTGGGGCTACACCTTC.

The chain recombines TRBV7-2 with TRBJ2-2; TRBD2 agrees at 14 bases. This CDR3 has 17 residues. V was clipped by 2 bases and J by 4 bases; unmatched bases: 3. CDR1 and CDR2 (germline): SGHTA, FQGNSA. Here the CDR3 DNA reads TGTGCCAGCAGCTTATTAGGACTAGCGGGAGGCACCGGGGAGCTGTTTTTT. As protein: CASSLLGLAGGTGELFF.

Of note for this clone: It is unclear where the CDR3 begins or ends on the DNA, so no DNA is shown, and the CDR3 is as TCRdb lists it. The chain has TRBV9 and TRBJ1-1; whether TRBD1, the table's D call, matches the DNA was not checked. Germline V gene lookup returns CDR1 SGDLS and CDR2 YYNGEE. The CDR3 is 13 amino acids long, termini counted. CDR3 amino acids: CASSVGGGTEPFF.

V gene TRBV12-3 or TRBV12-4 combines with J gene TRBJ2-1; D may be TRBD1 (5 bases). Deletions cut 3 bases from V and 10 bases from J, with 7 bases between. The CDR3 is made up of 11 amino acids. The CDR3 is CASSFPGEQFF. The CDR3 bases are TGTGCCAGCAGTTTCCCAGGGGAGCAGTTCTTC.

This clone was seen a handful of times. J is TRBJ1-3 and V is TRBV3-1 (or the pseudogene TRBV3-2); no firm D call. CDR3 length: 15 amino acids. V lost 4 bases, J lost 4 bases, and 14 bases lay in between. The germline gives CDR1 LGHDT, CDR2 YNNKEL (reference sequence). Here the CDR3 reads CASSPPRTAGNTIYF. In DNA, the CDR3 is TGTGCCAGCAGCCCACCCAGGACTGCCGGAAACACCATATATTTT.